This TCR beta chain stems from a study of blood T cell repertoires in COVID-19. Overall study context: The origin of the acute and convalescent COVID-19 samples was the United States, Italy and Spain. Sample material is recorded as cDNA or gDNA derived from T cells, B-cell-depleted T cells, or PBMCs.

V shed 3 bases and J shed 2 bases, with 7 bases lying between them. The CDR3 loop spans 13 amino acids. Germline-derived CDR1 and CDR2 are MNHNS and SASEGT. Study processing details: Amplified reference gene primers provided the basis for estimating nucleated cell counts. Only in-frame clones appear in the TCRdb table, and some are missing; sequencing was by immunoSEQ multiplex PCR. V and J calls and clone size follow that table, whereas D and trimming were derived from the DNA. The repertoire has under 400,000 clones, approximately 89% of them found once; the top ten carry about 3.9%. Sequencing was done on a sample of peripheral blood. This TCR came from a woman in her sixties with COVID-19, enrolled during active disease. The chain has TRBV6-1 and TRBJ2-5; D unclear. CDR3 protein: CASSDRWQETQYF. The CDR3 DNA is TGTGCCAGCAGTGACAGGTGGCAAGAGACCCAGTACTTC.